This TCR beta chain was recorded in a study of cytomegalovirus exposure and HLA in healthy donors. Study results and limitations: The authors enumerated over 150 TCR beta chains as linked to cytomegalovirus. A missense DCLRE1C variant was associated with V- and J-gene trimming of TCR beta chains in a later analysis, and an independent cohort replicated the association. Available immune exposure information was restricted to CMV serostatus only.

Note on this clone: Antigen specificity is unknown.

CDR1 is SGHNT, CDR2 YENEEA, per germline. V shed 3 bases and J 2 bases; nucleotides not matched to a gene: 2. This CDR3 comprises 15 residues. This PCR relied on a set of 60 Vbeta primers and 13 Jbeta primers. Produced via immunoSEQ multiplex PCR; TCRdb's table is partial and in-frame only. Here the sample spans about 200,000 clones, roughly 80% being singletons. The sequenced material came from PBMCs. This clonotype was obtained from a woman aged 25 to 39 in good health and CMV-seronegative. The V and J genes are TRBV11-3 and TRBJ1-3; 9 nucleotides agree with TRBD1. For the CDR3, the DNA is TGTGCCAGCAGCTTGGGGACAGGGCCTGGAAACACCATATATTTT. Translating gives CASSLGTGPGNTIYF.